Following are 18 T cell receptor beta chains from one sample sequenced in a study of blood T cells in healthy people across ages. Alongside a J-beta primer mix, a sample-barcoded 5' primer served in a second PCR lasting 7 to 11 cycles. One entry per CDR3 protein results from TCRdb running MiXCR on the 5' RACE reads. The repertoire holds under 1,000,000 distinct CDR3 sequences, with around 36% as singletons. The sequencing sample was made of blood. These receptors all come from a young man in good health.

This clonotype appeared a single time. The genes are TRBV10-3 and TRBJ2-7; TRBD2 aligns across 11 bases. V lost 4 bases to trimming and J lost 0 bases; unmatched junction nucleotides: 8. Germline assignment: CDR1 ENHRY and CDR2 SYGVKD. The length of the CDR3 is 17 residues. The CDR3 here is CAISGPELAGDSYEQYF. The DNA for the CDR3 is TGTGCCATCAGTGGGCCAGAACTAGCGGGGGACTCCTACGAGCAGTACTTC.

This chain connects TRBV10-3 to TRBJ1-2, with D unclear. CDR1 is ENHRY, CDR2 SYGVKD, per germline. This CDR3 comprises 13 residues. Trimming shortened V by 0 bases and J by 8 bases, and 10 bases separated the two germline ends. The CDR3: CAISESASLGYTF. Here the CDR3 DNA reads TGTGCCATCAGTGAGTCTGCCTCCTTGGGCTACACCTTC.

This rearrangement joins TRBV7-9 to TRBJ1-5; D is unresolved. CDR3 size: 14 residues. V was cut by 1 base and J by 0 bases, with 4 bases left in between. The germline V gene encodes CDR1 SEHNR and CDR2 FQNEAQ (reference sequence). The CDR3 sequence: CASSLESSNQPQHF. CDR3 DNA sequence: TGTGCCAGCAGCTTAGAGTCTAGCAATCAGCCCCAGCATTTT. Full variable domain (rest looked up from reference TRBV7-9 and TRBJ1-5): DTGVSQNPRHKITKRGQNVTFRCDPISEHNRLYWYRQTLGQGPEFLTYFQNEAQLEKSRLLSDRFSAERPKGSFSTLEIQRTEQGDSAMYLCASSLESSNQPQHFGDGTRLSIL.

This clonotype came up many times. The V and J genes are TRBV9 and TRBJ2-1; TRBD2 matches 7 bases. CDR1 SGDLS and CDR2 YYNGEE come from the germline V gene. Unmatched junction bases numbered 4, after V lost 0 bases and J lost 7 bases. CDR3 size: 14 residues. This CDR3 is CASSVVGRANEQFF. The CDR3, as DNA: TGTGCCAGCAGCGTAGTTGGGAGGGCAAATGAGCAGTTCTTC. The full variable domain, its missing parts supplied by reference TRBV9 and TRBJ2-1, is DSGVTQTPKHLITATGQRVTLRCSPRSGDLSVYWYQQSLDQGLQFLIQYYNGEERAKGNILERFSAQQFPDLHSELNLSSLELGDSALYFCASSVVGRANEQFFGPGTRLTVL.

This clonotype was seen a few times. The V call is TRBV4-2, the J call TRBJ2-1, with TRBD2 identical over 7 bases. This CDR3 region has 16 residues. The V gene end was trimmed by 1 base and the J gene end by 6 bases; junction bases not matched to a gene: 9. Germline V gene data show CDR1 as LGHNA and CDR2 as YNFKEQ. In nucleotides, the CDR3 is TGTGCCAGCAGCCAAGCCGAGCGGGATCGACTCAATGAGCAGTTCTTC. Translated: CASSQAERDRLNEQFF.

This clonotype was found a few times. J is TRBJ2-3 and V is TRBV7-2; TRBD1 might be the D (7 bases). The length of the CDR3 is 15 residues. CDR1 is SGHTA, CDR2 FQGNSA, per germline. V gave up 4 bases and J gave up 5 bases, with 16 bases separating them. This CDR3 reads CASSSRGAWGDTQYF. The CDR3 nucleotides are TGTGCCAGCAGCTCCAGGGGGGCATGGGGAGATACGCAGTATTTT.

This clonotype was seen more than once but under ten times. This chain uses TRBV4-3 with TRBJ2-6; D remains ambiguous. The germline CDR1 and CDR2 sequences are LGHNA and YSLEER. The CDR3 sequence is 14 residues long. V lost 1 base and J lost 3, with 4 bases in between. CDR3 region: CASSQVDGANVLTF. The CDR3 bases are TGCGCCAGCAGCCAAGTCGATGGGGCCAACGTCCTGACTTTC.

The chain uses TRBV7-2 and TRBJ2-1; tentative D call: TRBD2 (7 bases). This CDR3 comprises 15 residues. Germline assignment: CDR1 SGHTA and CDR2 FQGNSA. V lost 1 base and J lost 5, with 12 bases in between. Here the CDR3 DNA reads TGTGCCAGCAGCTTAGGGGGGGGCAAAGACAATGAGCAGTTCTTC. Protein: CASSLGGGKDNEQFF.

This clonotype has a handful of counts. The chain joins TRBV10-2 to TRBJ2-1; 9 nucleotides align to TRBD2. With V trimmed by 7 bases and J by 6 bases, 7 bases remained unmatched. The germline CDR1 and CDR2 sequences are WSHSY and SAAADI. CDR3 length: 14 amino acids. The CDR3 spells CASNAGGPSNEQFF. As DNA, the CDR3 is TGCGCCAGCAATGCGGGGGGGCCGAGCAATGAGCAGTTCTTC.

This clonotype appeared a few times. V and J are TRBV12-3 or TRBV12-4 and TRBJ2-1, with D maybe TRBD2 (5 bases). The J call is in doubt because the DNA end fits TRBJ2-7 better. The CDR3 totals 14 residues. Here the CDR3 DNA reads TGTGCCAGTAGTCCCGAGGGCGCCTACAATGAGCAGTACTTC. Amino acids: CASSPEGAYNEQYF.

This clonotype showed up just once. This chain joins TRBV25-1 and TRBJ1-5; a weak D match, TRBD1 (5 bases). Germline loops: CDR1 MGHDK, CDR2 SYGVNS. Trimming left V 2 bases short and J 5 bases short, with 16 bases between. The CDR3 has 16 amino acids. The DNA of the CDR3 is TGTGCCAGCAGTGAAGGACCTGGACACACCGATCAGCCCCAGCATTTT. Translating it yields CASSEGPGHTDQPQHF.

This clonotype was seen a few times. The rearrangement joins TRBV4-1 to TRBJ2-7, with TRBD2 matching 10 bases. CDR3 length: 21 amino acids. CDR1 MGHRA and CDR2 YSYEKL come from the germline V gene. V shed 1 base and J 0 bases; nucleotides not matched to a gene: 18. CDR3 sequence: CASSQVRPGASGGASSYEQYF. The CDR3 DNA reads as TGCGCCAGCAGCCAAGTAAGGCCTGGGGCTAGCGGGGGAGCCAGCTCCTACGAGCAGTACTTC.

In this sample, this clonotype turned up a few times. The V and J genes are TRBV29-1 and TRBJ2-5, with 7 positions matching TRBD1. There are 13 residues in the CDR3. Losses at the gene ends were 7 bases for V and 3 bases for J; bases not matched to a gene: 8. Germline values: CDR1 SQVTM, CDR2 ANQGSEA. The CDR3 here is CSGSTGTEETQYF. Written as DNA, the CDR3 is TGCAGCGGGTCAACCGGGACAGAAGAGACCCAGTACTTC.

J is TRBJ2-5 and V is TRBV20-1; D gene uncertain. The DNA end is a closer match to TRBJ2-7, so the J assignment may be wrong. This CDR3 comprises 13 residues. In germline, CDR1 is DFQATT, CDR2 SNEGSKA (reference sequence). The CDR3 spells CSARYKETDEQYF. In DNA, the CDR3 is TGCAGTGCTAGGTATAAAGAGACGGACGAGCAGTACTTC.

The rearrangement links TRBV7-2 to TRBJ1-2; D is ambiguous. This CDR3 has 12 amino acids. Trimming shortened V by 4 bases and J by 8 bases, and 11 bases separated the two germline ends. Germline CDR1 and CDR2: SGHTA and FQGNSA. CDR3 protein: CASSSPGRGYTF. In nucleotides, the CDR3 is TGTGCCAGCAGCTCGCCCGGGAGAGGCTACACCTTC.

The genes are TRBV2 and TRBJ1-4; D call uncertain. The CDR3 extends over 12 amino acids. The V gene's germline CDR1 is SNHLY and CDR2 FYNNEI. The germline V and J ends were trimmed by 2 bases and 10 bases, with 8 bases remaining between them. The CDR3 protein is CASSESSGKLFF. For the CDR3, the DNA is TGTGCCAGCAGTGAATCCAGCGGAAAACTGTTTTTT.

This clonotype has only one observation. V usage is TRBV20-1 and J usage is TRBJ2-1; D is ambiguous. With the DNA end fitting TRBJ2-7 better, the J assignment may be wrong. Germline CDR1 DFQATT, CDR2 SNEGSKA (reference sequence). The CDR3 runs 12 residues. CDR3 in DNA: TGCAGTGCTAGTCATTTCTACAATGAGCAGTACTTC. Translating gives CSASHFYNEQYF.

The CDR3 protein is CASSHGGGNTEAFF. Written as DNA, the CDR3 is TGCGCCAGCAGTCATGGGGGGGGGAACACTGAAGCTTTCTTT. J is TRBJ1-1 and V is TRBV5-1; maybe TRBD1 (5 bases). Germline CDR1 and CDR2: SGHRS and YFSETQ. V was cut by 5 bases and J by 1 base, with 12 bases left in between. The CDR3 covers 14 residues.